The source of this TCR beta chain is a study of Ad26.COV2.S vaccination and SARS-CoV-2 variants. Profiling relied on immunoSEQ multiplex PCR, and the TCRdb table lists in-frame clones only, not all of them. The data contain approximately 340,000 clones, roughly nine tenths of them singletons. This clone was seen a single time. Trimming removed 0 bases from V and 0 bases from J, with 13 bases in between. The CDR3 consists of 17 residues. Germline V gene sequence: CDR1 SGHRS, CDR2 YFSETQ. This chain connects TRBV5-1 to TRBJ1-3; D might be TRBD1 (5 bases). This specimen was peripheral blood, taken after recovery from COVID-19. The receptor comes from a human donor who had recovered from COVID-19. CDR3 DNA sequence: TGCGCCAGCAGCTTGGCCCCAGGGCCAAGCTCTGGAAACACCATATATTTT. Translating gives CASSLAPGPSSGNTIYF.